This TCR beta chain was retrieved from a study of blood T cell repertoires in COVID-19. As for the study in general: The origin of the acute and convalescent COVID-19 samples was the United States, Italy and Spain. T cells, B-cell-depleted T cells, or PBMCs supplied cDNA or gDNA.

This clone was found once. The data were produced by immunoSEQ multiplex PCR, yet TCRdb's version contains in-frame clones alone and is incomplete. Among 85,000 or so clones, nearly 95% were seen once, and the ten largest hold more than 4%. The ends lost 6 bases at V and 3 bases at J; junction bases unmatched: 11. From germline, CDR1 is SGHVS and CDR2 FQNEAQ. This CDR3 is built from 16 residues. The TCR comes from a human donor with active COVID-19. The donor label of this sample is uncertain. V usage is TRBV7-8 and J usage is TRBJ1-2; 9 bases map to TRBD1. What was sequenced was peripheral blood. The CDR3 reads CASSSYRDRAYYGYTF. The CDR3 DNA follows: TGTGCCAGCAGTTCATACCGGGACAGGGCCTACTATGGCTACACCTTC.